Listed below are T cell receptor beta chains from one sample, sequenced in a study of regulatory T cells in long-lasting Graves disease. One entry per CDR3 protein results from TCRdb running MiXCR on the multiplex PCR reads. The sample holds fewer than 450,000 distinct CDR3 sequences; around a quarter are singletons and the top ten take over 25%. The material was peripheral blood mononuclear cells (PBMCs), obtained when the disease was refractory, from a patient treated with antithyroid drugs. The source is a female donor with Graves disease. CDR3s include the opening cysteine and the closing phenylalanine or tryptophan. The D gene is left open where the match is weak. The size of a clone is reported for some rows only, either as once, few or many, or as a class for expanded clones.

J | V | size | D | DNA | CDR3
TRBJ2-7 | TRBV4-1 | - | - | TGCGCCAGCAGCCAAGATGCGGAGGCTCAAGTCTACGAGCAGTACTTC | CASSQDAEAQVYEQYF
TRBJ2-5 | TRBV2 | many | - | TGTGCCAGCAGTGGTGAGAGGGTTGAGACCCAGTACTTC | CASSGERVETQYF
TRBJ1-2 | TRBV3-1 | few | - | TGTGCCAGCAGCCAAGAAGTCGGAACTTACACCTTC | CASSQEVGTYTF
TRBJ2-5 | TRBV2 | many | - | TGTGCCAGCAGTGAATCTCAAGAGACCCAGTACTTC | CASSESQETQYF
TRBJ2-5 | TRBV7-2 | - | TRBD2 | TGTGCCAGCAGCGCTCTACTAGCGGAGCCTTACTTC | CASSALLAEPYF
TRBJ1-6 | TRBV28 | many | - | TGTGCCAGCGCCACGGGCCCCAGTTTTAATTCACCCCTCCACTTT | CASATGPSFNSPLHF
TRBJ2-7 | TRBV25-1 | - | TRBD1 | TGTGCCAGCAGTGAAGGGACAGTAGCTGACTACGAGCAGTACTTC | CASSEGTVADYEQYF
TRBJ2-2 | TRBV20-1 | - | TRBD2 | TGCAGTGCTAGAGATAATAGCGGGAGCTTCGACACCGGGGAGCTGTTTTTT | CSARDNSGSFDTGELFF
TRBJ1-1 | TRBV6-5 | - | TRBD1 | TGTGCCAGCAGTTACGGAGGACAGGCAGGGACTGAAGCTTTCTTT | CASSYGGQAGTEAFF
TRBJ2-7 | TRBV28 | many | TRBD2 | TGTGCCAGCAGTTTATTCGACGGGAGGGCCTACGAGCAGTACTTC | CASSLFDGRAYEQYF
TRBJ2-5 | TRBV20-1 | few | - | TGCAGTGCCAATCTCCTAGCGCCCGGAAGGTTTGAGACCCAGTACTTC | CSANLLAPGRFETQYF
TRBJ2-1 | TRBV27 | - | - | TGTGCCAGCAGTTTATATGTCTACAATGAGCAGTTCTTC | CASSLYVYNEQFF
TRBJ2-5 | TRBV11-1 | many | - | TGTGCCAGCAGCTTAGGTCCTGCAATGGAGACCCAGTACTTC | CASSLGPAMETQYF
TRBJ1-5 | TRBV28 | - | - | TGTGCCACGGGGCGGCCCAATCAGCCCCAGCATTTT | CATGRPNQPQHF
TRBJ2-7 | TRBV28 | many | - | TGTGCCAGCAGTTTATCCCAACTCTCCTACGAGCAGTACTTC | CASSLSQLSYEQYF
TRBJ1-2 | TRBV7-3 | many | - | TGTGCCAGCAGCTCGGGTAGTGGCTACACCTTC | CASSSGSGYTF
TRBJ1-5 | TRBV6-1 | - | - | TGTGCCAGCAGTCGTTGGGCTGCGGATCAGCCCCAGCATTTT | CASSRWAADQPQHF
TRBJ1-2 | TRBV5-5 | many | TRBD1 | TGTGCCAGCAGCTTGGGACAGGGGTACTCCTATGGCTACACCTTC | CASSLGQGYSYGYTF
TRBJ2-2 | TRBV10-3 | many | - | TGTGCCATCAGTGCGGCTAGCCGCACGAACACCGGGGAGCTGTTTTTT | CAISAASRTNTGELFF